This T cell receptor beta chain came from a study of blood T cell repertoires in COVID-19. The V gene lost 1 base and the J gene lost 11 bases, with 14 bases spanning the gap. The CDR3 covers 13 residues. Germline CDR1 and CDR2: LGHNA and YSLEER. Original processing notes: Reference gene primers were amplified, and this amplification served to estimate nucleated cell counts. Repertoires were generated with immunoSEQ multiplex PCR, while TCRdb's copy carries only in-frame clones and drops some. V and J calls and clone size are those listed in that table; D and trimming were worked out from the DNA. Seen here are 46,000 or so clones, roughly 80% observed once, and the top ten hold around 12%.

Sequenced sample: peripheral blood. The genes are TRBV4-3 and TRBJ1-1; D remains ambiguous. This TCR was sampled from a human donor in a cohort sampled during active COVID-19. In nucleotides, the CDR3 is TGCGCCAGCAGCCAAGCCCCATTTCGGGTGGCTTTCTTT. Translation gives CASSQAPFRVAFF.